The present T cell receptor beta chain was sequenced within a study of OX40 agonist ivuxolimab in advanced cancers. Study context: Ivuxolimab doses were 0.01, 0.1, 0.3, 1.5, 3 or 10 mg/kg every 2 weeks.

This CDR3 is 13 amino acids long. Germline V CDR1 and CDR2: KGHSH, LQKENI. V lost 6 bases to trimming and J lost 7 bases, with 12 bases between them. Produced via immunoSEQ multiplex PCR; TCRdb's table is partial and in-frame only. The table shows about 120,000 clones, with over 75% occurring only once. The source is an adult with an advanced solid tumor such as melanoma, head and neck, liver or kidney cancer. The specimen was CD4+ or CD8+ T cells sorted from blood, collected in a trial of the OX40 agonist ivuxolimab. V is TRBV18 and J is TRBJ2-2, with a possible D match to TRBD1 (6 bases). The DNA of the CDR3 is TGTGCCAGCTCCGACAGGCTTGACGGGGAGCTGTTTTTT. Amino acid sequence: CASSDRLDGELFF. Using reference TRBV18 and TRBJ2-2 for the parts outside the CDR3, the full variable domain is NAGVMQNPRHLVRRRGQEARLRCSPMKGHSHVYWYRQLPEEGLKFMVYLQKENIIDESGMPKERFSAEFPKEGPSILRIQQVVRGDSAAYFCASSDRLDGELFFGEGSRLTVL.